The entry below gives a single TCR beta chain sequence along with its context. What it binds is not known. Germline V gene data show CDR1 as KGHSH and CDR2 as LQKENI. The CDR3 length is 14 residues. Trimming removed 4 bases from V and 15 bases from J; junction bases left unmatched: 11. The primer mix had 60 Vbeta and 13 Jbeta primers. This table comes from immunoSEQ multiplex PCR, and its TCRdb copy is limited to in-frame clones, with some not included. This table holds over 100,000 clones, 76% found once. This sample was taken from a study of cytomegalovirus exposure and HLA in healthy donors. The wider study: Drawn from HLA-typed donors, about 85 million unique TCRs were held in an early data release. Whole-study findings and limits: Most TCR sequences proved rare, with some public TCRs found in many donors. There were a few CMV-associated chains whose specificity for CMV antigens was confirmed in vitro. About 87% or about 30% of the time was how often most TCR beta V segments were productive, according to an earlier analysis.

The sequence was obtained from a woman aged 50 to 60 in good health and CMV-seropositive. The sequencing sample was made of PBMCs. The chain uses TRBV18 and TRBJ2-6, with TRBD1 identical over 8 bases. The CDR3 sequence is CASSLADRDSGLTF. In nucleotides, the CDR3 is TGTGCCAGCTCACTGGCGGACAGGGACTCCGGCCTGACTTTC. The full variable domain, in which reference TRBV18 and TRBJ2-6 provide the parts outside the CDR3, is NAGVMQNPRHLVRRRGQEARLRCSPMKGHSHVYWYRQLPEEGLKFMVYLQKENIIDESGMPKERFSAEFPKEGPSILRIQQVVRGDSAAYFCASSLADRDSGLTFGAGSRLTVL.